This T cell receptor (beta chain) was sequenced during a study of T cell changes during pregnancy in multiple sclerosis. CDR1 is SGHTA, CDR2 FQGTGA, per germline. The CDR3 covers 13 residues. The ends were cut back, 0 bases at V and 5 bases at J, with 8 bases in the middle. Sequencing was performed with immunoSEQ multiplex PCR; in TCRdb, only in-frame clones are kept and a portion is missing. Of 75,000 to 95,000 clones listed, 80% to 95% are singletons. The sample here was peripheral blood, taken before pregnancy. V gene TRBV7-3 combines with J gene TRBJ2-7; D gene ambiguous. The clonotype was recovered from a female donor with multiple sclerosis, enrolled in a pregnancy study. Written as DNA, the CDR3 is TGTGCCAGCAGCTTAACGAGACAAAACGAGCAGTACTTC. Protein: CASSLTRQNEQYF. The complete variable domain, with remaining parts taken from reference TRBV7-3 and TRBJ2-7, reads GAGVSQTPSNKVTEKGKYVELRCDPISGHTALYWYRQSLGQGPEFLIYFQGTGAADDSGLPNDRFFAVRPEGSVSTLKIQRTERGDSAVYLCASSLTRQNEQYFGPGTRLTVT.